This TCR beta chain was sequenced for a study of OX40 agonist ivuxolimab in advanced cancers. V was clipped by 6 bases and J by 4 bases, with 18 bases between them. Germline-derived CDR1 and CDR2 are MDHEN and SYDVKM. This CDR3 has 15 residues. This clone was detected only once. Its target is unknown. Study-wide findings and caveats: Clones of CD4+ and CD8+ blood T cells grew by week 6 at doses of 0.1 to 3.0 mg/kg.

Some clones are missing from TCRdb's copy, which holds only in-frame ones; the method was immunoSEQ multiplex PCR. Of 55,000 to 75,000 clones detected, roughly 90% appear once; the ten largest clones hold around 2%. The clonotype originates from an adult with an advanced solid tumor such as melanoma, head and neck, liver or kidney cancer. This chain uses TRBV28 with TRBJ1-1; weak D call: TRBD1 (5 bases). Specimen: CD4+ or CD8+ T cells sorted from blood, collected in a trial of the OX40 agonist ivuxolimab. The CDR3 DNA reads TGTGCCAGCAGCCGGGGGAGTGTCTCGGGCACTGAAGCTTTCTTT. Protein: CASSRGSVSGTEAFF.